This passage covers 7 T cell receptor beta chains from one sample sequenced in a study of blood T cell repertoires in COVID-19. The method was immunoSEQ multiplex PCR; TCRdb's version includes in-frame clones alone and lacks a portion of them. The sample shows around 140,000 clones, about four fifths of them seen only once. Specimen: peripheral blood. The source is a man in his sixties with acute or convalescent COVID-19.

The chain couples TRBV29-1 to TRBJ1-1; TRBD1 might be the D (5 bases). The germline V and J ends were trimmed by 2 bases and 0 bases, with 10 bases remaining between them. The CDR3 loop spans 14 amino acids. The V gene's germline CDR1 is SQVTM and CDR2 ANQGSEA. This chain's CDR3 is CSVEPGRVNTEAFF. For the CDR3, the DNA is TGCAGCGTTGAACCCGGCAGGGTGAACACTGAAGCTTTCTTT.

This clone showed up just a few times. The chain has TRBV12-3 or TRBV12-4 and TRBJ2-1; possibly TRBD2 for D (6 bases). This CDR3 contains 11 residues. Trimming left V 7 bases short and J 7 bases short, with 8 bases between. The CDR3: CASTAGNEQFF. The CDR3 DNA sequence: TGTGCCAGCACCGCGGGGAATGAGCAGTTCTTC.

The chain employs TRBV2 and TRBJ1-5, with D unclear. CDR1 is SNHLY, CDR2 FYNNEI, per germline. V was shortened by 6 bases and J by 0 bases, with 6 bases between the two germline ends. CDR3 length equals 13 residues. The CDR3 coding sequence is TGTGCCAGCAGGTCCTATAGCAATCAGCCCCAGCATTTT. Protein: CASRSYSNQPQHF.

The chain is built from TRBV5-6 and TRBJ2-3; TRBD2 matches at 8 bases. The V segment lost 3 bases and the J segment 5 bases; nucleotides outside the gene matches: 8. The CDR3 is made up of 15 amino acids. Germline CDR1 and CDR2: SGHDT and YYEEEE. The CDR3 loop reads CASSSGGAFGDTQYF. Written as DNA, the CDR3 is TGTGCCAGCAGCTCCGGGGGGGCCTTCGGAGATACGCAGTATTTT.

The chain combines TRBV11-2 with TRBJ1-2, with D perhaps matching TRBD1 (5 bases). CDR3 length: 12 residues. CDR1 and CDR2 (germline): SGHAT, FQNNGV. V was cut by 6 bases and J by 7 bases, with 12 bases left in between. The CDR3 DNA follows: TGTGCCAGCAGGGGCAGGGCTCTTGGCTACACCTTC. It translates to CASRGRALGYTF.

The genes are TRBV11-2 and TRBJ2-5; D ambiguous. This CDR3 is 12 amino acids long. Germline CDR1 and CDR2: SGHAT and FQNNGV. With 3 bases removed from V and 3 bases from J, the gap between germline ends came to 5 bases. The CDR3 region is CASSFQEETQYF. CDR3 DNA sequence: TGTGCCAGCAGCTTCCAGGAAGAGACCCAGTACTTC.

The chain carries TRBV19 and TRBJ1-5; D is uncertain. Germline CDR1 and CDR2: LNHDA and SQIVND (reference sequence). Trimming removed 3 bases from V and 5 bases from J, with 5 bases in between. CDR3 length: 12 residues. This chain's CDR3 is CASSIEDQPQHF. The CDR3 DNA reads as TGTGCCAGTAGTATCGAGGATCAGCCCCAGCATTTT.